This T cell receptor (beta chain) emerged from a study of T cell repertoires in cytomegalovirus infection. TCRdb reprocessed the reads with MiXCR, giving one entry per CDR3 protein. Of roughly 180,000 distinct CDR3 sequences in the sample, 28% are singletons; the top ten hold approximately 30%. There are many counts of this clonotype. Per germline, CDR1 SGHTA and CDR2 FQGNSA. V gave up 4 bases and J gave up 1 base, with 7 bases separating them. There are 13 residues in the CDR3. This TCR was recovered from a human donor in good health (CMV status not recorded). Some clones in this sample may be carry-over from other donors' samples. Sequencing was performed on PBMCs. This chain joins TRBV7-2 and TRBJ1-1; no reliable D call. In DNA form, the CDR3 reads TGTGCCAGCAGCTCCTCGAGGAACACTGAAGCTTTCTTT. Its translation is CASSSSRNTEAFF. Full variable domain (rest looked up from reference TRBV7-2 and TRBJ1-1): GAGVSQSPSNKVTEKGKDVELRCDPISGHTALYWYRQSLGQGLEFLIYFQGNSAPDKSGLPSDRFSAERTGGSVSTLTIQRTQQEDSAVYLCASSSSRNTEAFFGQGTRLTVV.